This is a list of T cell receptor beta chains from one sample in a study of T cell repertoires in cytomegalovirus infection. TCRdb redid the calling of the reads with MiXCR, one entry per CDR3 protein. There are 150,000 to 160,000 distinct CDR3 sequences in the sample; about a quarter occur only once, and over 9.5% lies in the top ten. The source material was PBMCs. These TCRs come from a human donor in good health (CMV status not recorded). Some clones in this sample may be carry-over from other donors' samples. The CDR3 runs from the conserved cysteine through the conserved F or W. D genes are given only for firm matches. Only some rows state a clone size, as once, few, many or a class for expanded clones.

CDR3: CASSLGGGETQYF
DNA: TGTGCCAGCAGCTTAGGGGGGGGAGAGACCCAGTACTTC
D: TRBD2
J: TRBJ2-5
V: TRBV7-3
size: many

CDR3: CASSVGLGEKYF
DNA: TGTGCCAGCAGTGTCGGTTTGGGGGAAAAGTACTTC
D: NA
J: TRBJ2-7
V: TRBV2
size: NA

CDR3: CASSLGDRVYQPQHF
DNA: TGTGCCAGCAGTTTAGGGGACAGGGTTTATCAGCCCCAGCATTTT
D: TRBD1
J: TRBJ1-5
V: TRBV28
size: few

CDR3: CASSLTGKPQHF
DNA: TGTGCCAGCAGCCTGACAGGGAAGCCCCAGCATTTT
D: TRBD1
J: TRBJ1-5
V: TRBV7-2
size: many

CDR3: CASSIPRQNQETQYF
DNA: TGTGCCAGCAGCATACCCCGACAGAACCAAGAGACCCAGTACTTC
D: NA
J: TRBJ2-5
V: TRBV5-8
size: NA

CDR3: CSARDPGTVADTQYF
DNA: TGCAGTGCTAGAGACCCCGGGACAGTCGCAGATACGCAGTATTTT
D: TRBD1
J: TRBJ2-3
V: TRBV20-1
size: few

CDR3: CASSGRDRVRNQPQHF
DNA: TGTGCCAGCAGCGGAAGGGACAGGGTCAGGAATCAGCCCCAGCATTTT
D: TRBD1
J: TRBJ1-5
V: TRBV12-3/TRBV12-4
size: many

CDR3: CASSPPGQGITDTQYF
DNA: TGTGCCAGCAGCCCGCCGGGACAGGGTATAACAGATACGCAGTATTTT
D: TRBD1
J: TRBJ2-3
V: TRBV5-4
size: NA

CDR3: CSARESGEGYTF
DNA: TGCAGTGCTAGAGAGTCGGGGGAAGGCTACACCTTC
D: NA
J: TRBJ1-2
V: TRBV20-1
size: few

CDR3: CASSSSGGWSYNEQFF
DNA: TGTGCCAGCAGCTCCTCAGGGGGTTGGTCCTACAATGAGCAGTTCTTC
D: TRBD1
J: TRBJ2-1
V: TRBV7-2
size: many

CDR3: CASSYGTAYTEAFF
DNA: TGTGCCAGCAGTTACGGGACAGCGTACACTGAAGCTTTCTTT
D: TRBD1
J: TRBJ1-1
V: TRBV6-5
size: NA

CDR3: CASIHEVSGNTIYF
DNA: TGTGCCAGCATCCATGAGGTTTCTGGAAACACCATATATTTT
D: NA
J: TRBJ1-3
V: TRBV6-6
size: few

CDR3: CASRSPGTSSGELFF
DNA: TGTGCCAGCAGATCCCCCGGGACTAGCTCCGGGGAGCTGTTTTTT
D: TRBD2
J: TRBJ2-2
V: TRBV11-2
size: few

CDR3: CASSFRDAGSGANVLTF
DNA: TGTGCCAGCAGCTTCCGGGACGCCGGCTCTGGGGCCAACGTCCTGACTTTC
D: NA
J: TRBJ2-6
V: TRBV7-8
size: many

CDR3: CASRGSGGFGYEQYF
DNA: TGTGCCAGCAGGGGCTCGGGGGGCTTCGGCTACGAGCAGTACTTC
D: NA
J: TRBJ2-7
V: TRBV7-2
size: many

CDR3: CASSLARDDGYTF
DNA: TGTGCCAGCAGCTTGGCCCGGGATGATGGCTACACCTTC
D: NA
J: TRBJ1-2
V: TRBV7-2
size: many

CDR3: CASSYSSSGRAGQFF
DNA: TGTGCCAGCAGTTACTCATCTAGCGGGAGGGCCGGGCAGTTCTTC
D: TRBD2
J: TRBJ2-1
V: TRBV6-2/TRBV6-3
size: NA

CDR3: CASSFGQQGYSGANVLTF
DNA: TGTGCCAGCAGTTTCGGACAACAGGGCTACTCTGGGGCCAACGTCCTGACTTTC
D: NA
J: TRBJ2-6
V: TRBV28
size: many

CDR3: CASTSQAGVPDPQYF
DNA: TGTGCCAGCACGTCCCAAGCGGGAGTCCCCGATCCCCAGTACTTC
D: TRBD2
J: TRBJ2-5
V: TRBV7-6
size: NA

CDR3: CASSFMGQGVYYEQYF
DNA: TGTGCCAGCAGTTTCATGGGACAGGGGGTTTATTACGAGCAGTACTTC
D: TRBD1
J: TRBJ2-7
V: TRBV12-3/TRBV12-4
size: NA

CDR3: CASSHPGSPGKKETQYF
DNA: TGTGCCAGCAGCCACCCCGGGTCGCCCGGAAAAAAAGAGACCCAGTACTTC
D: NA
J: TRBJ2-5
V: TRBV14
size: NA

CDR3: CRVTAGAGQETQYF
DNA: TGCAGAGTTACTGCCGGGGCCGGCCAAGAGACCCAGTACTTC
D: NA
J: TRBJ2-5
V: TRBV20-1
size: NA

CDR3: CASSPGGAEAFF
DNA: TGTGCCAGCAGTCCCGGGGGGGCAGAAGCTTTCTTT
D: NA
J: TRBJ1-1
V: TRBV6-1
size: few

CDR3: CASSLRLGGQLTEAFF
DNA: TGTGCCAGCAGCTTAAGGTTGGGGGGGCAGCTAACTGAAGCTTTCTTT
D: NA
J: TRBJ1-1
V: TRBV11-2
size: NA

CDR3: CASSPETGNEQFF
DNA: TGTGCCAGTTCCCCGGAGACAGGCAATGAGCAGTTCTTC
D: NA
J: TRBJ2-1
V: TRBV2
size: NA

CDR3: CASSSSGSYTDTQYF
DNA: TGTGCCAGCAGTTCTAGCGGGAGTTACACAGATACGCAGTATTTT
D: TRBD2
J: TRBJ2-3
V: TRBV7-3
size: NA

CDR3: CASSLLGRVNQPQHF
DNA: TGTGCCAGCAGTTTATTGGGCAGGGTGAATCAGCCCCAGCATTTT
D: NA
J: TRBJ1-5
V: TRBV12-3/TRBV12-4
size: NA

CDR3: CASSPTVNYGYTF
DNA: TGTGCCAGCAGCCCGACAGTTAACTATGGCTACACCTTC
D: NA
J: TRBJ1-2
V: TRBV12-3/TRBV12-4
size: medium-sized

CDR3: CASSVGTSGSADTQYF
DNA: TGTGCCAGCAGCGTAGGGACTAGCGGGAGTGCAGATACGCAGTATTTT
D: TRBD2
J: TRBJ2-3
V: TRBV9
size: few

CDR3: CASSFRLYGYTF
DNA: TGTGCCAGCAGTTTTCGGCTCTATGGCTACACCTTC
D: NA
J: TRBJ1-2
V: TRBV28
size: NA

CDR3: CTAGGADYGYTF
DNA: TGCACGGCGGGGGGGGCGGACTATGGCTACACCTTC
D: NA
J: TRBJ1-2
V: TRBV20-1
size: NA

CDR3: CASSLITSGIQETQYF
DNA: TGTGCCAGCAGTTTAATAACTAGCGGGATCCAAGAGACCCAGTACTTC
D: TRBD2
J: TRBJ2-5
V: TRBV28
size: few

CDR3: CASSWTGMSNQPQHF
DNA: TGTGCCAGCAGTTGGACAGGAATGAGCAATCAGCCCCAGCATTTT
D: TRBD1
J: TRBJ1-5
V: TRBV7-2
size: large

CDR3: CASSPRNARVDEQYF
DNA: TGTGCCAGCAGCCCAAGGAATGCAAGGGTCGACGAGCAGTACTTC
D: NA
J: TRBJ2-7
V: TRBV7-9
size: many

CDR3: CASRSQVYEQYF
DNA: TGTGCCAGTCGATCCCAGGTTTACGAGCAGTACTTC
D: NA
J: TRBJ2-7
V: TRBV28
size: few

CDR3: CASSLVSGPATDTQYF
DNA: TGTGCCAGCAGCTTGGTCTCAGGACCAGCGACAGATACGCAGTATTTT
D: NA
J: TRBJ2-3
V: TRBV12-3/TRBV12-4
size: few

CDR3: CASSYSDRTGAYTEAFF
DNA: TGTGCCAGCAGTTACTCTGACCGCACCGGCGCGTACACCGAAGCTTTCTTT
D: NA
J: TRBJ1-1
V: TRBV6-8
size: NA

CDR3: CATSKREINEQFF
DNA: TGTGCCACCTCCAAACGGGAGATCAATGAGCAGTTCTTC
D: NA
J: TRBJ2-1
V: TRBV24-1
size: NA

CDR3: CSVGGRYTF
DNA: TGCAGCGTTGGGGGGCGCTACACCTTC
D: NA
J: TRBJ1-2
V: TRBV29-1
size: NA

CDR3: CASSLTTSLLWDEQFF
DNA: TGTGCCAGCAGCTTAACGACTAGTTTGCTTTGGGATGAGCAGTTCTTC
D: NA
J: TRBJ2-1
V: TRBV5-6
size: NA

CDR3: CASSPGLAGFYNEQFF
DNA: TGTGCCAGCAGCCCTGGACTAGCGGGCTTCTACAATGAGCAGTTCTTC
D: TRBD2
J: TRBJ2-1
V: TRBV7-8
size: few

CDR3: CSARGGARSSYNEQFF
DNA: TGCAGTGCTAGAGGAGGGGCTCGGAGCTCCTACAATGAGCAGTTCTTC
D: NA
J: TRBJ2-1
V: TRBV20-1
size: NA

CDR3: CASSLIQNTEAFF
DNA: TGTGCCAGCAGCTTAATACAGAACACTGAAGCTTTCTTT
D: NA
J: TRBJ1-1
V: TRBV7-8
size: many

CDR3: CASSLGALSFF
DNA: TGTGCCAGCAGTTTGGGGGCCCTGTCTTTCTTT
D: NA
J: TRBJ1-1
V: TRBV28
size: many

CDR3: CASSISGGTDTQYF
DNA: TGTGCCAGCAGCATCAGTGGGGGCACAGATACGCAGTATTTT
D: NA
J: TRBJ2-3
V: TRBV7-2
size: many

CDR3: CASGTSGSLIDTGELFF
DNA: TGTGCCAGCGGGACTAGCGGGAGTTTGATTGACACCGGGGAGCTGTTTTTT
D: TRBD2
J: TRBJ2-2
V: TRBV28
size: few

CDR3: CASSLGTHSTDTQYF
DNA: TGTGCCAGCAGCTTGGGGACTCATAGCACAGATACGCAGTATTTT
D: NA
J: TRBJ2-3
V: TRBV5-4
size: few

CDR3: CASKVKLGLAGNNEQFF
DNA: TGTGCCAGCAAAGTAAAACTGGGACTAGCGGGTAACAATGAGCAGTTCTTC
D: TRBD2
J: TRBJ2-1
V: TRBV28
size: NA

CDR3: CASSISRADEQYF
DNA: TGTGCCAGTAGTATCAGCAGGGCTGACGAGCAGTACTTC
D: NA
J: TRBJ2-7
V: TRBV19
size: few

CDR3: CAWSGSDRAPRANVLTF
DNA: TGTGCCTGGAGTGGATCGGACCGCGCCCCTAGGGCCAACGTCCTGACTTTC
D: NA
J: TRBJ2-6
V: TRBV30
size: NA

CDR3: CASSISSGRGSEQFF
DNA: TGTGCCAGCAGTATATCTAGCGGGAGGGGGTCTGAGCAGTTCTTC
D: TRBD2
J: TRBJ2-1
V: TRBV6-2/TRBV6-3
size: NA

CDR3: CASRGQALEQYF
DNA: TGTGCCAGTCGAGGACAGGCCCTAGAGCAGTACTTC
D: TRBD1
J: TRBJ2-7
V: TRBV19
size: NA

CDR3: CASSPLPPSDTQYF
DNA: TGTGCCAGCAGCCCCTTACCGCCCTCAGATACGCAGTATTTT
D: NA
J: TRBJ2-3
V: TRBV5-5
size: NA

CDR3: CASSLSGGRYTQYF
DNA: TGTGCCAGCAGTTTAAGCGGGGGGAGATATACGCAGTATTTT
D: TRBD2
J: TRBJ2-3
V: TRBV28
size: NA

CDR3: CATSRESGEQYF
DNA: TGTGCCACCAGCAGAGAAAGTGGCGAGCAGTACTTC
D: NA
J: TRBJ2-7
V: TRBV15
size: few

CDR3: CASSLGDGRNQPQHF
DNA: TGTGCCAGCAGCTTAGGGGACGGACGCAATCAGCCCCAGCATTTT
D: NA
J: TRBJ1-5
V: TRBV7-9
size: NA

CDR3: CASSPTETVLNTGELFF
DNA: TGTGCCAGCAGCCCTACTGAGACAGTCTTGAACACCGGGGAGCTGTTTTTT
D: NA
J: TRBJ2-2
V: TRBV28
size: NA